This T cell receptor beta chain was documented in a study of blood T cell repertoires in COVID-19. About the research overall: Acute-phase and convalescent COVID-19 samples originated in the United States, Italy and Spain. PBMCs, B-cell-depleted T cells, or T cells provided the cDNA or gDNA that made up the material.

As processed by the authors: Cell counts per sample came from amplifying reference gene primers. Using immunoSEQ multiplex PCR, the repertoire was profiled, and TCRdb retains in-frame clones only, with some absent. From that table come the V and J calls and clone size; the DNA was used to work out D and trimming. The sample contains some 30,000 clones, 90% of which appear only once. The ends were cut back, 11 bases at V and 5 bases at J, with 19 bases in the middle. The CDR3 consists of 14 residues. Per the germline V gene, CDR1 is MNHEY and CDR2 is SMNVEV (reference sequence). The sequenced sample was peripheral blood. V and J are TRBV27 and TRBJ2-1, with a possible D match to TRBD2 (6 bases). The receptor's source is an older man with active or convalescent COVID-19. The CDR3 loop is CASGGRHQHNEQFF. Written as DNA, the CDR3 is TGTGCCTCCGGGGGACGCCACCAACACAATGAGCAGTTCTTC.